This T cell receptor beta chain was identified during a study of blood T cell repertoires in COVID-19. Study at large: The samples span acute and convalescent COVID-19 from the United States, Italy and Spain.

Measured with immunoSEQ multiplex PCR; TCRdb has only the in-frame clones, and not every one. In the table there are about 160,000 clones, 81% of which are singletons. CDR3 length equals 13 residues. CDR1 and CDR2 from the germline V gene are SQVTM and ANQGSEA. Trimming cost V 3 bases and J 5 bases; bases outside gene matches: 5. This clone was recorded once. What was sequenced was peripheral blood. The gene calls are TRBV29-1 and TRBJ2-5; 8 nucleotides agree with TRBD1. The receptor was derived from a human donor in a cohort sampled during active COVID-19. CDR3 amino acids: CSVDTGGTETQYF. The CDR3 coding sequence is TGCAGCGTTGACACAGGGGGGACGGAGACCCAGTACTTC.